One and the same sample provided the 20 T cell receptor beta chains below, sequenced in a study of T cell responses to AZD1222 COVID-19 vaccine. TCRdb's table, derived via immunoSEQ multiplex PCR, lists solely in-frame clones and lacks some. Altogether approximately 74,000 clones are present, roughly 82% being singletons, with the ten largest covering around 3%. The sample here was peripheral blood, taken on day 0 of AZD1222 vaccination. These receptors all come from an adult in good health.

The rearrangement uses TRBV3-1 (or the pseudogene TRBV3-2) and TRBJ2-2; the match to TRBD1 covers 7 bases. CDR1 LGHDT and CDR2 YNNKEL come from the germline V gene (reference sequence). Trimming took 4 bases from V and 0 from J; bases not matched to a gene: 2. This CDR3 is built from 15 residues. The CDR3 here is CASSPGTANTGELFF. Here the CDR3 DNA reads TGTGCCAGCAGCCCCGGGACAGCGAACACCGGGGAGCTGTTTTTT.

The chain recombines TRBV7-2 with TRBJ2-7; D may be TRBD1 (6 bases). Germline CDR1 SGHTA, CDR2 FQGNSA. Trimming cost V 1 base and J 2 bases, with 9 bases left between them. The CDR3 extends over 14 amino acids. The CDR3 coding sequence is TGTGCCAGCAGCTTAGGGACAGACCCCTACGAGCAGTACTTC. Translation gives CASSLGTDPYEQYF.

The sample holds a few counts of this clone. The chain uses TRBV5-4 and TRBJ2-7, with 7 positions matching TRBD1. The germline V gene encodes CDR1 SGHNT and CDR2 YYREEE (reference sequence). V lost 3 bases and J lost 2; bases outside the gene matches: 8. The CDR3 has 15 amino acids. The CDR3 reads CASSSGTASAYEQYF. The CDR3 nucleotides are TGTGCCAGCAGCTCAGGGACAGCCTCCGCCTACGAGCAGTACTTC.

The gene calls are TRBV6-2 or TRBV6-3 and TRBJ1-1; D is unclear. The CDR3 spans 13 residues. V was shortened by 5 bases and J by 4 bases, with 11 bases between the two germline ends. Germline CDR1 MNHEY, CDR2 SVGEGT. CDR3 DNA: TGTGCCAGCAGTGTCTTTGGAGTCACTGAAGCTTTCTTT. Translation gives CASSVFGVTEAFF.

This chain connects TRBV4-1 to TRBJ1-1; tentatively, D is TRBD1 (5 bases). This CDR3 comprises 16 residues. Germline-derived CDR1 and CDR2 are MGHRA and YSYEKL. V shed 3 bases and J shed 3 bases, with 17 bases lying between them. The CDR3 here is CASSHRTGTLDTEAFF. The CDR3 region has the DNA TGCGCCAGCAGCCACCGAACAGGTACTTTGGACACTGAAGCTTTCTTT.

The chain uses TRBV6-5 and TRBJ1-2; D gene uncertain. V lost 5 bases, J lost 8 bases, and 15 bases lay in between. The CDR3 is 13 amino acids. Germline CDR1 MNHEY, CDR2 SVGAGI. CDR3 loop: CASSQNSPFGYTF. Here the CDR3 DNA reads TGTGCCAGCAGTCAAAACAGTCCGTTCGGCTACACCTTC.

This clone has a handful of counts. The rearrangement links TRBV6-6 to TRBJ1-2; TRBD1 might be the D (5 bases). Trimming cost V 5 bases and J 4 bases, with 11 bases left between them. This CDR3 has 13 residues. Germline-derived CDR1 and CDR2 are MNHNY and SVGAGI (reference sequence). This CDR3 is CASSGEQGYGYTF. In DNA, the CDR3 is TGTGCCAGCAGTGGGGAGCAGGGCTATGGCTACACCTTC.

The V and J genes are TRBV7-2 and TRBJ1-1; TRBD1 matches 7 bases. V lost 3 bases, J lost 7 bases, and 5 bases stayed unmatched. From germline, CDR1 is SGHTA and CDR2 FQGNSA. This CDR3 region has 13 residues. In nucleotides, the CDR3 is TGTGCCAGCAGCTTCGGGCACAGGGGTGAAGCTTTCTTT. This translates into CASSFGHRGEAFF.

The CDR3 loop reads CASSPPGFNYGYTF. The CDR3 bases are TGTGCCAGCAGTCCACCGGGGTTTAACTATGGCTACACCTTC. The rearrangement links TRBV25-1 to TRBJ1-2; no definite D call. The CDR3 sequence is 14 residues long. V lost 5 bases to trimming and J lost 1 base, with 11 bases between them. The V gene's germline CDR1 is MGHDK and CDR2 SYGVNS.

This rearrangement joins TRBV6-4 to TRBJ2-1; no clear D. There are 13 residues in the CDR3. The V end lost 6 bases, the J end lost 0 bases, and 6 bases lay between the germline ends. CDR1 and CDR2 (germline): MRHNA, SNTAGT. The CDR3 protein is CASSLSSYNEQFF. DNA of the CDR3: TGTGCCAGCAGCCTTAGCTCCTACAATGAGCAGTTCTTC.

The chain combines TRBV7-2 with TRBJ2-5, with D perhaps assigned TRBD1 or TRBD2 (7 bases each). CDR1 and CDR2 from the germline V gene are SGHTA and FQGNSA. Trimming cost V 2 bases and J 8 bases, with 24 bases left between them. This CDR3 has 17 amino acids. The CDR3 region is CASSLTMRGGGSTTQYF. As DNA, the CDR3 is TGTGCCAGCAGCTTAACCATGCGGGGAGGGGGCTCGACAACCCAGTACTTC.

The chain recombines TRBV21-1 with TRBJ2-7. TRBV21-1 is noted as a pseudogene. The length of the CDR3 is 15 residues. CDR3 sequence (DNA): TGTGCCAGCAGCAATAGGGCAGGGAGGGGGCTCGAGCAGTACTTC. As protein: CASSNRAGRGLEQYF.

V is TRBV4-3 and J is TRBJ2-1, with TRBD2 matching 13 bases. The germline V gene encodes CDR1 LGHNA and CDR2 YSLEER. The CDR3 totals 17 residues. J was trimmed by 5 bases and V by 3 bases; bases with no gene match: 7. The CDR3 spells CASSHPRGLAGDNEQFF. In DNA, the CDR3 is TGCGCCAGCAGCCATCCTAGAGGACTAGCGGGAGACAATGAGCAGTTCTTC.

This rearrangement joins TRBV6-5 to TRBJ2-7; D is unresolved. Looked up from germline, CDR1 is MNHEY and CDR2 is SVGAGI. Trimming took 6 bases from V and 3 from J, leaving 15 bases between them. This CDR3 is 14 amino acids long. The CDR3 bases are TGTGCCAGCAGCCCGACATGGGCCAACTACGAGCAGTACTTC. It specifies CASSPTWANYEQYF.

V usage is TRBV10-2 and J usage is TRBJ2-1; perhaps D is TRBD1 or TRBD2 (5 bases each). CDR3 size: 13 residues. The germline gives CDR1 WSHSY, CDR2 SAAADI. Trimming left V 6 bases short and J 6 bases short, with 12 bases between. CDR3 DNA: TGCGCCAGCAGCGGACATCGGGGCAATGAGCAGTTCTTC. Translating it yields CASSGHRGNEQFF.

This clone appeared a single time. This chain uses TRBV6-5 with TRBJ1-6; 10 bases agree with TRBD1. J lost 6 bases, V lost 6 bases, and 5 bases had no gene match. This CDR3 comprises 15 residues. The germline CDR1 and CDR2 sequences are MNHEY and SVGAGI. The CDR3 DNA follows: TGTGCCAGCAGCCCGACAGGGGGCCTTAATTCACCCCTCCACTTT. This gives the protein CASSPTGGLNSPLHF.

In its sample, this clone was seen once. The chain is built from TRBV9 and TRBJ1-2; D is possibly TRBD1 (6 bases). Looked up from germline, CDR1 is SGDLS and CDR2 is YYNGEE. Trimming left V 3 bases short and J 2 bases short, with 11 bases between. The CDR3 sequence is 14 residues long. CDR3 residues: CASSGPQGNYGYTF. CDR3 DNA sequence: TGTGCCAGCAGCGGCCCCCAGGGGAACTATGGCTACACCTTC.

V usage is TRBV19 and J usage is TRBJ1-5; 7 bases match TRBD1. The V gene end was trimmed by 5 bases and the J gene end by 0 bases; junction bases not matched to a gene: 4. This CDR3 has 15 amino acids. Germline CDR1 is LNHDA and CDR2 is SQIVND (reference sequence). CDR3 loop: CASSPQGNSNQPQHF. Here the CDR3 DNA reads TGTGCCAGTAGTCCACAGGGGAATAGCAATCAGCCCCAGCATTTT.

The chain joins TRBV5-6 to TRBJ1-1; 9 bases line up with TRBD1. J gave up 5 bases and V 4 bases, and 6 bases lay outside the gene matches. The CDR3 length is 14 residues. Germline lookup yields CDR1 SGHDT and CDR2 YYEEEE. The CDR3 sequence: CASSTDRGRTEAFF. The CDR3 nucleotides are TGTGCCAGCAGCACCGACAGGGGGAGGACTGAAGCTTTCTTT.

The chain couples TRBV7-2 to TRBJ1-3, with D hard to call. CDR1 is SGHTA and CDR2 is FQGNSA in the germline V gene. V shed 5 bases and J shed 4 bases, with 15 bases lying between them. The CDR3 runs to 15 residues. The CDR3 DNA follows: TGTGCCAGCAGCCTCTACCCCGGAGCCGGAAACACCATATATTTT. It translates to CASSLYPGAGNTIYF. The full variable domain, its missing parts supplied by reference TRBV7-2 and TRBJ1-3, is GAGVSQSPSNKVTEKGKDVELRCDPISGHTALYWYRQSLGQGLEFLIYFQGNSAPDKSGLPSDRFSAERTGGSVSTLTIQRTQQEDSAVYLCASSLYPGAGNTIYFGEGSWLTVV.